This T cell receptor beta chain was retrieved from a study of blood T cell repertoires in COVID-19. Study details: Specimens from acute and convalescent COVID-19 originated in the United States, Italy and Spain. PBMCs, B-cell-depleted T cells, or T cells provided the cDNA or gDNA that made up the material.

The CDR3 has 15 amino acids. The V and J ends lost 5 bases and 3 bases respectively, with 16 bases between them. Germline CDR1 reads SEHNR; CDR2 reads FQNEAQ (reference sequence). As processed by the authors: Reference gene primers were amplified, and this amplification served to estimate nucleated cell counts. Generated by immunoSEQ multiplex PCR, the TCRdb table keeps only in-frame clones and is missing some. The DNA gave D and trimming, while V, J and clone size come from that table. The sample comprises hundreds of thousands of clones, 65% to 90% of which are singletons, and around 5% rests with the top ten.

Input material: peripheral blood. V and J are TRBV7-9 and TRBJ1-1; weak D call: TRBD1 (5 bases). The TCR was taken from a woman between 70 and 85 years old with acute or convalescent COVID-19. The CDR3 sequence: CASSPQGGRYTEAFF. Here the CDR3 DNA reads TGTGCCAGCAGCCCCCAGGGAGGGAGATACACTGAAGCTTTCTTT.